The clone carrying this T cell receptor (beta chain) was detected only a few times. Its antigen is unknown. The sample comes from a study of blood T cells in healthy people across ages. Study in general: Roughly one uniquely barcoded beta molecule per two T cells was captured. Study-wide findings and caveats: Total diversity from one million sequenced T cells was likely underestimated.

Deletions cut 6 bases from V and 4 bases from J, with 13 bases between. This CDR3 region has 15 residues. For the second PCR, which ran for about 6 to 12 cycles, a sample-barcoded 5' primer and a J-beta primer mix were used. Tags on each cDNA molecule came from a template-switch adaptor with 12 random nucleotides. The yield of each sample was at least 3 million CDR3-containing paired-end reads. TCRdb used MiXCR to reprocess the 5' RACE reads, holding one entry per CDR3 protein. The sample has 1,800,000 or so distinct CDR3 sequences, around 42% seen once; the top ten hold approximately 22%. This chain uses TRBV12-3 or TRBV12-4 with TRBJ2-6; the D is unclear. What was sequenced was blood. The clonotype originates from a human donor in good health. The CDR3 coding sequence is TGTGCCAGCAGACGACACTCCTACGGGGCCAACGTCCTGACTTTC. It specifies CASRRHSYGANVLTF.